This TCR beta chain was sequenced in a study of shared clonotypes between healthy human individuals. The protocol was immunoSEQ multiplex PCR, while the TCRdb copy is restricted to in-frame clones and leaves out a portion. This sample has some 1,900,000 clones; just under 95% occur once, and the top ten carry around 1.2%. Positive CCR7 selection of CD45RO-negative cells yielded the naive CD8 cells, and terminally differentiated effector memory CD45RA+ cells were excluded. Every donor, a Caucasian adult, lived in Nashville, Tennessee. V shed 7 bases and J 4 bases; nucleotides not matched to a gene: 13. This CDR3 has 17 residues. Looked up from germline, CDR1 is SNHLY and CDR2 is FYNNEI.

This sequence originates from a young man in good health. The sample consisted of naive CD8+ T cells sorted from blood. The gene calls are TRBV2 and TRBJ2-2; TRBD2 agrees at 9 bases. The CDR3 DNA reads TGTGCCAGCATCGATAACTTCGGACTAGCGAGCACCGGGGAGCTGTTTTTT. Its translation is CASIDNFGLASTGELFF.